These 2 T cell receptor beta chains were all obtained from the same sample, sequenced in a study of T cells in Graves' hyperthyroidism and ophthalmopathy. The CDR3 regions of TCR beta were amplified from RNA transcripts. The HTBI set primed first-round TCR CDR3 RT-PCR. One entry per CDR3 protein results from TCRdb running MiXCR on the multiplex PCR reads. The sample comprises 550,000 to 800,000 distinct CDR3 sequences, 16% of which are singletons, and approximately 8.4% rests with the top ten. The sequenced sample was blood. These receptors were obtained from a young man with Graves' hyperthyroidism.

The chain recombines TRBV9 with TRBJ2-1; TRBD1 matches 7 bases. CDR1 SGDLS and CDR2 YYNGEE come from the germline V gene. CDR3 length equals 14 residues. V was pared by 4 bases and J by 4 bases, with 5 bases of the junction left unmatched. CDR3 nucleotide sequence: TGTGCCAGCAGCCCCGGGGACAGATACAATGAGCAGTTCTTC. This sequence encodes CASSPGDRYNEQFF.

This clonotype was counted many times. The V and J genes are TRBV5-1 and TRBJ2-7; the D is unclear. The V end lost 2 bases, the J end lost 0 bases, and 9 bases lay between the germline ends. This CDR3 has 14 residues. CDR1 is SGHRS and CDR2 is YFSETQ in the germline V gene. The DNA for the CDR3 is TGCGCCAGCAGCTTCTCAGTAGGCTCCTACGAGCAGTACTTC. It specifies CASSFSVGSYEQYF.